This TCR beta chain derives from a study of blood T cell repertoires in COVID-19. This clone came up once. In the authors' methods: Estimation of nucleated cell counts was performed using reference gene primer amplification. Clones were read by immunoSEQ multiplex PCR, and TCRdb kept only the in-frame ones, dropping some. That table gives V, J and clone size, and the DNA gave D and trimming. The table records about 130,000 clones, around 81% of them present only once. The source of this sequence is a man aged 60 to 75 with acute or convalescent COVID-19. Sequenced sample: peripheral blood.

CDR3 loop: CASSKALEGQDRGGGELFF. The CDR3 DNA reads TGTGCCAGCAGCAAAGCGCTTGAAGGGCAGGATCGGGGAGGCGGGGAGCTGTTTTTT. V gene TRBV21-1 combines with J gene TRBJ2-2; the table's TRBD2 call for D was not verified on the DNA. TRBV21-1 is a pseudogene segment. The CDR3 is 19 amino acids.